The 18 T cell receptor beta chains listed next were all sequenced from one sample in a study of T cells in Graves' hyperthyroidism and ophthalmopathy. The investigators amplified TCR beta CDR3 regions from RNA transcripts. In the first-round RT-PCR of the TCR CDR3, the HTBI primer set was used. MiXCR, run by TCRdb on the multiplex PCR reads, gives a single entry per CDR3 protein. The profile shows over 700,000 distinct CDR3 sequences, 30% to 40% of them singletons. Sequencing was carried out using blood. All receptors come from a middle-aged woman with Graves' hyperthyroidism.

This chain links TRBV7-9 with TRBJ2-6; 8 bases line up with TRBD1. The V segment lost 8 bases and the J segment 2 bases; nucleotides outside the gene matches: 8. CDR3 size: 16 residues. Germline V lookup: CDR1 SEHNR, CDR2 FQNEAQ (reference sequence). In DNA form, the CDR3 reads TGTGCCAGCTCTGGACAGGGTCTGACTGGGGCCAACGTCCTGACTTTC. Its protein product is CASSGQGLTGANVLTF.

This clonotype was seen a few times. V usage is TRBV10-3 and J usage is TRBJ2-6; no reliable D call. The germline gives CDR1 ENHRY, CDR2 SYGVKD. The CDR3 has 12 residues. V shed 6 bases and J shed 3 bases, with 3 bases lying between them. CDR3 DNA sequence: TGTGCCATCAGAGGTGGGGCCAACGTCCTGACTTTC. This encodes CAIRGGANVLTF.

Note on this clonotype: An end of the junction differs from the germline gene, which may be a read error. The rearrangement uses TRBV12-3 or TRBV12-4 and TRBJ1-2; D may be TRBD1 (6 bases). CDR3 length: 13 residues. CDR3 protein: CASGLGGLGGYTF. For the CDR3, the DNA is TGTGCCAGCGGTTTAGGGGGGTTGGGGGGCTACACCTTC.

The V gene is TRBV10-3, the J gene TRBJ2-3; TRBD1 or TRBD2 may be the D gene (6 bases each). Germline V gene sequence: CDR1 ENHRY, CDR2 SYGVKD. This CDR3 is 13 amino acids long. V was cut by 6 bases and J by 3 bases, with 10 bases left in between. The CDR3 bases are TGTGCCATCAGGAGGGGGGCAACAGATACGCAGTATTTT. It yields the protein CAIRRGATDTQYF.

This clonotype was picked up many times. One end of the junction varies from germline; a read error may be responsible. The chain links TRBV10-3 to TRBJ1-2; D uncertain. The CDR3 sequence is 11 residues long. Per germline, CDR1 ENHRY and CDR2 SYGVKD. CDR3 sequence reads: CAISGTYGYAF. The CDR3, as DNA: TGTGCCATCAGTGGAACGTATGGCTACGCCTTC.

The chain couples TRBV7-9 to TRBJ1-1; 9 bases agree with TRBD1. Germline V gives CDR1 SEHNR, CDR2 FQNEAQ (reference sequence). The CDR3 runs to 13 residues. With 5 bases clipped from V and 7 bases from J, the junction kept 5 bases outside the gene matches. CDR3 coding DNA: TGTGCCAGCAGCGCCACAGGGGGCCTTGAAGCTTTCTTT. Amino acids: CASSATGGLEAFF. The full variable domain, in which reference TRBV7-9 and TRBJ1-1 provide the parts outside the CDR3, is DTGVSQNPRHKITKRGQNVTFRCDPISEHNRLYWYRQTLGQGPEFLTYFQNEAQLEKSRLLSDRFSAERPKGSFSTLEIQRTEQGDSAMYLCASSATGGLEAFFGQGTRLTVV.

The sample holds many counts of this clonotype. The chain couples TRBV15 to TRBJ1-2; no clear D. Trimming stripped 5 bases from V and 2 bases from J, with 12 bases between. Per germline, CDR1 LNHNV and CDR2 YYDKDF (reference sequence). This CDR3 is built from 14 residues. CDR3 sequence: CATSLALGNYGYTF. Written as DNA, the CDR3 is TGTGCCACCAGCTTGGCGCTCGGAAACTATGGCTACACCTTC. Full variable domain (remainder filled in from reference TRBV15 and TRBJ1-2): DAMVIQNPRYQVTQFGKPVTLSCSQTLNHNVMYWYQQKSSQAPKLLFHYYDKDFNNEADTPDNFQSRRPNTSFCFLDIRSPGLGDTAMYLCATSLALGNYGYTFGSGTRLTVV.

This clonotype was seen only a few times. J is TRBJ2-5 and V is TRBV6-2 or TRBV6-3; D remains ambiguous. There are 14 residues in the CDR3. Germline CDR1 MNHEY, CDR2 SVGEGT. V was pared by 5 bases and J by 0 bases, with 10 bases between. The CDR3 loop reads CASSPLTYQETQYF. CDR3 nucleotide sequence: TGTGCCAGCAGTCCCTTAACGTACCAAGAGACCCAGTACTTC.

V and J are TRBV12-3 or TRBV12-4 and TRBJ2-7; D not certain. Deletions cut 3 bases from V and 8 bases from J, with 17 bases between. The CDR3 extends over 14 amino acids. The CDR3 sequence is CASSFRRINSQQYF. CDR3 DNA: TGTGCCAGCAGTTTTCGGCGCATAAACTCGCAGCAGTACTTC.

This chain joins TRBV28 and TRBJ1-1; D is perhaps TRBD1 (6 bases). This CDR3 contains 15 residues. V was trimmed by 6 bases and J by 1 base, leaving 15 bases between them. Germline loops: CDR1 MDHEN, CDR2 SYDVKM. CDR3 bases: TGTGCCAGCAGCCTAAACGGGGGCACGAACACTGAAGCTTTCTTT. The encoded protein is CASSLNGGTNTEAFF.

The chain combines TRBV20-1 with TRBJ2-5; TRBD2 matches 9 bases. The CDR3 contains 15 residues. Trimming removed 1 base from V and 3 bases from J; junction bases left unmatched: 6. The germline V gene encodes CDR1 DFQATT and CDR2 SNEGSKA (reference sequence). The CDR3 bases are TGCAGTGCTAGAGTTCGGCTAGCGGGGAAAGAGACCCAGTACTTC. The encoded protein is CSARVRLAGKETQYF.

CDR3 bases: TGTGCCAGCAGCGTATCCGGGGCCTACGAGCAGTACTTC. It is translated as CASSVSGAYEQYF. This rearrangement joins TRBV5-6 to TRBJ2-7, with D possibly being TRBD2 (5 bases). Germline CDR1 reads SGHDT; CDR2 reads YYEEEE. The CDR3 covers 13 residues. Trimming stripped 4 bases from V and 2 bases from J, with 10 bases between.

The chain links TRBV4-2 to TRBJ2-7; D assignment may be TRBD1 or TRBD2 (5 bases each). Germline-derived CDR1 and CDR2 are LGHNA and YNFKEQ. Trimming stripped 4 bases from V and 2 bases from J, with 15 bases between. This CDR3 is built from 15 residues. The CDR3 spells CASSRDRGGTYEQYF. In DNA, the CDR3 is TGTGCCAGCAGCCGAGATCGGGGCGGCACCTACGAGCAGTACTTC.

This clonotype was seen a single time. The junction differs from germline at one of its ends, possibly a read error. The rearrangement uses TRBV5-1 and TRBJ2-5; 16 bases line up with TRBD2. Germline loops: CDR1 SGHRS, CDR2 YFSETQ. This CDR3 comprises 18 residues. The CDR3 reads CASSSGGLAGGRMETQYF. The CDR3, as DNA: TGTGCCAGCAGCTCAGGGGGACTAGCGGGGGGGCGGATGGAGACCCAGTACTTC.

This clonotype was recorded a few times. It is likely a read error, because the conserved phenylalanine at the end of the CDR3 is missing. The limits of the CDR3 on the DNA are not certain, so only TCRdb's listed CDR3 is given. The rearrangement uses TRBV9 and TRBJ2-7; TRBD2, as called in the table, went unchecked against the DNA. Germline CDR1 and CDR2: SGDLS and YYNGEE. The length of the CDR3 is 8 amino acids, counting both ends. The CDR3 here is CASSVAAG.

This chain joins TRBV10-3 and TRBJ2-2; D possibly corresponds to TRBD1 (6 bases). The CDR3 contains 16 residues. CDR1 ENHRY and CDR2 SYGVKD come from the germline V gene. Deletions cut 5 bases from V and 0 bases from J, with 13 bases between. CDR3 sequence: CAISPDRTPNTGELFF. As DNA, the CDR3 is TGTGCCATCAGTCCTGACAGGACCCCGAACACCGGGGAGCTGTTTTTT.

This clonotype was counted at least ten times. The chain joins TRBV15 to TRBJ1-1; D gene uncertain. V lost 0 bases and J 0 bases, leaving 14 bases between the germline ends. Looked up from germline, CDR1 is LNHNV and CDR2 is YYDKDF (reference sequence). This CDR3 contains 17 residues. CDR3 sequence reads: CATSRDRQALMNTEAFF. In DNA form, the CDR3 reads TGTGCCACCAGCAGAGATCGTCAGGCTCTAATGAACACTGAAGCTTTCTTT.

V gene TRBV7-9 combines with J gene TRBJ1-3; 8 bases are a match to TRBD1. Germline V lookup: CDR1 SEHNR, CDR2 FQNEAQ (reference sequence). The CDR3 loop spans 18 amino acids. With 5 bases clipped from V and 8 bases from J, the junction kept 20 bases outside the gene matches. CDR3 sequence: CASSRNFGTGQIKDTIYF. CDR3 sequence (DNA): TGTGCCAGCAGCCGTAACTTCGGGACAGGTCAAATTAAGGACACCATATATTTT.